The T cell receptor beta chain under discussion was sequenced for a study of T-cell reconstitution after alpha-beta-depleted transplantation in children. V was pared by 5 bases and J by 0 bases, with 7 bases of the junction left unmatched. The CDR3 is 15 amino acids. Germline CDR1 is SGHNT and CDR2 is YENEEA. A TCRbeta library incorporating unique molecular identifiers was prepared. TCRdb ran MiXCR on the PCR reads and lists one entry per CDR3 protein. The data contain 450,000 to 550,000 distinct CDR3 sequences, approximately 10% of them singletons. The clonotype originates from a female patient aged 2 to 10 who had a stem cell transplant for aplastic anemia, so the T cells may come from the graft donor. V usage is TRBV11-3 and J usage is TRBJ2-7; 7 nucleotides match TRBD2. The sample was PBMCs, mostly from graft donor cells, taken 180 days after TCRalphabeta/CD19-depleted stem cell transplant. CDR3 nucleotides: TGTGCCAGCAGCCTCCTAGCGGCAACCTCCTACGAGCAGTACTTC. Translation: CASSLLAATSYEQYF.